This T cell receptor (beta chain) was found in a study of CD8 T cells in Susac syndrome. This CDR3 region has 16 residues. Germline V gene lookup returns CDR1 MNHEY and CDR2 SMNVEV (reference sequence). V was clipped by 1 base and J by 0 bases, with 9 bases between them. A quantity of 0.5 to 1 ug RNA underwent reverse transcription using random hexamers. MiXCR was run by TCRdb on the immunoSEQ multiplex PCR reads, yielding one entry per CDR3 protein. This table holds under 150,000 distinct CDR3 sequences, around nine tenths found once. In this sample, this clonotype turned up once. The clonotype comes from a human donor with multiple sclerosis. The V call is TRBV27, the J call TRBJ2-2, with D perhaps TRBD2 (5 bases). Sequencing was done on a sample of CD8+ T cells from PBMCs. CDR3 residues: CASSLFSGANTGELFF. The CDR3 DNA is TGTGCCAGCAGTTTATTCAGCGGCGCGAACACCGGGGAGCTGTTTTTT.